This T cell receptor (beta chain) was captured by sequencing in a study of blood T cell repertoires in COVID-19. Background on the study: The United States, Italy and Spain were the sources of the acute and convalescent COVID-19 samples. PBMCs, B-cell-depleted T cells, or T cells provided the cDNA or gDNA that made up the material.

In the source study's methods: Amplification with reference gene primers provided the estimates of nucleated cell counts. The assay was immunoSEQ multiplex PCR, and TCRdb's table has in-frame clones only and misses some. The V and J calls and clone size are taken from that table; D and trimming were inferred from the DNA. This sample has approximately 320,000 clones, with nearly 90% found just once. Patients from Seattle were sampled longitudinally, starting during active infection. The CDR3 is 13 residues long. V was clipped by 5 bases and J by 4 bases, with 10 bases between them. The germline gives CDR1 SGHRS, CDR2 YFSETQ.

The chain joins TRBV5-1 to TRBJ1-5; maybe TRBD1 (6 bases). The clonotype originates from a woman aged 25-40 years with COVID-19, enrolled during active disease. Sequencing used peripheral blood. In DNA, the CDR3 is TGCGCCAGCAGGACAGGTTCGAATCAGCCCCAGCATTTT. It yields the protein CASRTGSNQPQHF.